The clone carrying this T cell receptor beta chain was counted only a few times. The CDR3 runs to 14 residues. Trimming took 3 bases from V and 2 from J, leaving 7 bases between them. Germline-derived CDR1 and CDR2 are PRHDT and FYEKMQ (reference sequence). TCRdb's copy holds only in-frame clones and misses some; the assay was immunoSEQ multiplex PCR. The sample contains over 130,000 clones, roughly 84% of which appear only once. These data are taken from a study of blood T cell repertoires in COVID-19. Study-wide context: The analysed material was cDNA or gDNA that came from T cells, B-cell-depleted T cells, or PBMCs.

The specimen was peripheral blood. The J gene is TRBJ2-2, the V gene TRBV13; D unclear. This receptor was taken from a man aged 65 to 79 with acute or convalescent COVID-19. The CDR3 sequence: CASSLGSNTGELFF. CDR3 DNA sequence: TGTGCCAGCAGCTTGGGCAGCAACACCGGGGAGCTGTTTTTT.